The 3 T cell receptor beta chains given below trace back to one sample, sequenced in a study of blood T cells in healthy people across ages. A sample-barcoded 5' primer and a J-beta primer mix were used in a second PCR of roughly 7 to 12 cycles. TCRdb passed the 5' RACE reads through MiXCR, listing each CDR3 protein once. The table includes roughly 720,000 distinct CDR3 sequences, about 53% detected once. The sample taken for sequencing was blood. The source of these receptors is an elderly man in good health.

This chain joins TRBV3-1 and TRBJ2-5, with 8 bases aligning to TRBD2. The CDR3 is 15 amino acids. The junction had 6 bases not matched to a gene; V was cut back by 4 bases and J by 2 bases. CDR1 and CDR2 from the germline V gene are LGHDT and YNNKEL (reference sequence). CDR3 in DNA: TGTGCCAGCAGCCGTAGCGGGACCAGACAAGAGACCCAGTACTTC. It yields the protein CASSRSGTRQETQYF.

This chain uses TRBV20-1 with TRBJ1-1; a weak D match, TRBD1 (6 bases). The CDR3 runs 14 residues. V was shortened by 0 bases and J by 5 bases, with 13 bases between the two germline ends. Germline V gene data show CDR1 as DFQATT and CDR2 as SNEGSKA (reference sequence). CDR3: CSARDRQGRTEAFF. The CDR3 coding sequence is TGCAGTGCTAGAGATCGGCAGGGGAGAACTGAAGCTTTCTTT.

The V gene is TRBV20-1, the J gene TRBJ1-4; TRBD1 matches 7 bases. The CDR3 has 14 amino acids. J lost 7 bases, V lost 6 bases, and 11 bases had no gene match. Germline V gene lookup returns CDR1 DFQATT and CDR2 SNEGSKA (reference sequence). CDR3 loop: CSASDRASGEKLFF. CDR3 nucleotide sequence: TGCAGTGCCAGCGACAGGGCTAGTGGTGAAAAACTGTTTTTT.